The source of this T cell receptor (beta chain) is a study of blood T cell repertoires in COVID-19. With 6 bases clipped from V and 4 bases from J, the junction kept 2 bases outside the gene matches. CDR1 is SEHNR and CDR2 is FQNEAQ in the germline V gene (reference sequence). CDR3 length: 12 amino acids. Assay used: immunoSEQ multiplex PCR; TCRdb lists only in-frame clones, some missing. Among some 110,000 clones listed, 75% to 90% were seen once. This TCR came from a woman older than 75 with COVID-19, enrolled during active disease. V usage is TRBV7-9 and J usage is TRBJ2-7; 8 bases are shared with TRBD1. The sequencing sample was made of peripheral blood. CDR3 region: CASRNRGYEQYF. The DNA for the CDR3 is TGTGCCAGCAGAAACAGGGGGTACGAGCAGTACTTC.